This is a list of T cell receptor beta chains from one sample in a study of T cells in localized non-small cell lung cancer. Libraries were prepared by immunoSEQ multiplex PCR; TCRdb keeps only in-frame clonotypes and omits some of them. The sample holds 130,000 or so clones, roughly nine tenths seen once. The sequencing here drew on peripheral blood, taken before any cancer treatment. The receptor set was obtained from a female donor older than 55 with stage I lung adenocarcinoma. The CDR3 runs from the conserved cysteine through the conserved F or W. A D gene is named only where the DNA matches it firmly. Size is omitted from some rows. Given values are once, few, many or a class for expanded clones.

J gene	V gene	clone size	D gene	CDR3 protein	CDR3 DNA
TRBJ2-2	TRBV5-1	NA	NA	CASSLGADTGELFF	TGCGCCAGCAGCTTGGGAGCGGACACCGGGGAGCTGTTTTTT
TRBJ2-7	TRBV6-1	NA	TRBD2	CASRPTSGSSYEQYF	TGTGCCAGCAGACCTACTAGCGGCTCCTCCTACGAGCAGTACTTC
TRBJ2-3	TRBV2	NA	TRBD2	CASSEGLATQYF	TGTGCCAGCAGTGAGGGACTAGCCACGCAGTATTTT
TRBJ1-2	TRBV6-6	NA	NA	CASSYSGGGNGYTF	TGTGCCAGCAGTTACTCGGGGGGTGGGAATGGCTACACCTTC
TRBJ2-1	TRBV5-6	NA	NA	CASSLAGSGEQFF	TGTGCCAGCAGCTTGGCCGGGTCTGGTGAGCAGTTCTTC
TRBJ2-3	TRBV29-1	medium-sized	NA	CSVLGSSVTSTDTQYF	TGCAGCGTTTTGGGCTCTAGCGTCACTAGCACAGATACGCAGTATTTT
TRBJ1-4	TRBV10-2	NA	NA	CASMPVGEKLFF	TGCGCCAGCATGCCAGTAGGTGAAAAACTGTTTTTT
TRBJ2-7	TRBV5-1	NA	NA	CASRAGLLTYEQYF	TGCGCCAGCAGGGCGGGACTCCTAACCTACGAGCAGTACTTC
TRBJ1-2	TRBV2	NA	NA	CASSPRVNYGYTF	TGTGCCAGCAGCCCAAGGGTTAACTATGGCTACACCTTC
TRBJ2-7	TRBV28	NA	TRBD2	CASRRTSPTYEQYF	TGTGCCAGCAGGAGGACTAGCCCAACCTACGAGCAGTACTTC
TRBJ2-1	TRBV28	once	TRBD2	CASRVLAGDFIEQFF	TGTGCCAGCAGGGTCCTAGCGGGAGATTTTATTGAGCAGTTCTTC
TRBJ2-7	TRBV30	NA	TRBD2	CAWSRGAGMSYEQYF	TGTGCCTGGAGCCGTGGAGCGGGGATGTCCTACGAGCAGTACTTC
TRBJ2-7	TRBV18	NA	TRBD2	CASSADSGRSEQYF	TGTGCCAGCTCAGCAGATAGCGGGAGGTCCGAGCAGTACTTC
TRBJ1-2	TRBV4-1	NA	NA	CASSQGVWGRGGEGYTF	TGCGCCAGCAGCCAAGGTGTATGGGGCAGGGGTGGAGAGGGCTACACCTTC
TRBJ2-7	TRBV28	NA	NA	CASSLSPLEQYF	TGTGCCAGCAGTTTGTCCCCTCTCGAGCAGTACTTC
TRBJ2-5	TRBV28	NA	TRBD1	CASSTTGGAQETQYF	TGTGCCAGCAGCACCACAGGGGGCGCGCAGGAGACCCAGTACTTC
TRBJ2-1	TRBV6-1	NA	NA	CASSEPRQFGNEQFF	TGTGCCAGCAGTGAACCACGACAGTTCGGGAATGAGCAGTTCTTC
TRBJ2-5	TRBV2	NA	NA	CASSEGGLRETQYF	TGTGCCAGCAGTGAAGGGGGCCTACGGGAGACCCAGTACTTC
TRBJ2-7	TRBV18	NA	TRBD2	CASSPRREGQIEQYF	TGTGCCAGCTCACCACGACGGGAGGGCCAGATCGAGCAGTACTTC
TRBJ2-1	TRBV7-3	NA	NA	CASSLTGSSYNEQFF	TGTGCCAGCAGCTTAACCGGAAGCTCCTACAATGAGCAGTTCTTC
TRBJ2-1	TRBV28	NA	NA	CASSLGGEAHNEQFF	TGTGCCAGCAGTTTAGGCGGAGAAGCCCACAATGAGCAGTTCTTC
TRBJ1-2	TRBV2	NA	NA	CASSVPENYGYTF	TGTGCCAGCAGTGTTCCGGAAAACTATGGCTACACCTTC
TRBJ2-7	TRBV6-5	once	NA	CASSYPGGQYF	TGTGCCAGCAGTTATCCCGGCGGGCAGTACTTC
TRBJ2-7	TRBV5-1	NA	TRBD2	CASSSGLARRPLGEQYF	TGCGCCAGCAGCTCGGGACTAGCGCGACGACCGTTGGGGGAGCAGTACTTC
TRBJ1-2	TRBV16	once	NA	CASSQSENYGYTF	TGTGCCAGCAGCCAATCAGAGAACTATGGCTACACCTTC
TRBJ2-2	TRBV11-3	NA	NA	CASSLNGQNTGELFF	TGTGCCAGCAGCTTAAATGGACAAAACACCGGGGAGCTGTTTTTT
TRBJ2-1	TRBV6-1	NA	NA	CASSAGFGQPTGHEQFF	TGTGCCAGCAGTGCCGGTTTTGGGCAGCCCACTGGTCATGAGCAGTTCTTC
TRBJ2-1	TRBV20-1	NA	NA	CSASGQFF	TGCAGTGCCAGCGGGCAGTTCTTC
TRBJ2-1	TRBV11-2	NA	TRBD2	CASSLEVGREGFGNEQFF	TGTGCCAGCAGCTTAGAGGTTGGGCGGGAGGGTTTTGGGAATGAGCAGTTCTTC
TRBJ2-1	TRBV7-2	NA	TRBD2	CASTRSGTRHPSSYNEQFF	TGTGCCAGCACCCGAAGTGGGACTAGGCACCCGAGCTCCTACAATGAGCAGTTCTTC
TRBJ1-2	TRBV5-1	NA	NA	CASSSTGNYGYTF	TGCGCCAGCAGCTCCACAGGGAACTATGGCTACACCTTC
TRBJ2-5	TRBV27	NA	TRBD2	CASSFEGPGLAGLAETQYF	TGTGCCAGCAGCTTCGAGGGGCCCGGACTAGCGGGATTGGCGGAGACCCAGTACTTC
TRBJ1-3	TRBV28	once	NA	CASAPASGNTIYF	TGTGCCAGCGCACCGGCTTCTGGAAACACCATATATTTT
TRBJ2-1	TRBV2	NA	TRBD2	CASSELGLAVNEQFF	TGTGCCAGCAGTGAGCTGGGACTAGCAGTCAATGAGCAGTTCTTC
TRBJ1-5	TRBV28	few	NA	CASSLTGQPQHF	TGTGCCAGCAGTTTGACCGGTCAGCCCCAGCATTTT
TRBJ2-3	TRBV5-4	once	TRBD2	CASSFLGTNTDTQYF	TGTGCCAGCAGCTTTCTCGGGACTAACACAGATACGCAGTATTTT
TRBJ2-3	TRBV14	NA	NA	CASSQHGVSTDTQYF	TGTGCCAGCAGCCAACACGGGGTTAGCACAGATACGCAGTATTTT
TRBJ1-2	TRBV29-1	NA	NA	CSVVSQGRDYTF	TGCAGCGTTGTGAGTCAGGGCCGAGACTACACCTTC
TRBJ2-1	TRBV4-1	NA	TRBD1	CASSQAGTGRLYNEQFF	TGCGCCAGCAGCCAGGCCGGGACAGGGAGGTTGTACAATGAGCAGTTCTTC